The clone carrying this T cell receptor (beta chain) was detected many times. Its antigen is as yet unknown. This entry is derived from a study of cytomegalovirus exposure and HLA in healthy donors. Study outcomes and limitations: Diagnosis of cytomegalovirus status made by the classifier reportedly showed high specificity and sensitivity. The authors enumerated around 150 TCR beta chains as linked to cytomegalovirus. TCR beta V segments were, for the most part, productive about 87% or about 30% of the time in an earlier analysis.

PCR employed 60 Vbeta and 13 Jbeta primers. Generated by immunoSEQ multiplex PCR, the TCRdb table keeps only in-frame clones and is missing some. Of over 60,000 clones in the sample, roughly four fifths were seen once. Germline CDR1 reads SGHAT; CDR2 reads FQNNGV. V was cut by 2 bases and J by 7 bases, with 15 bases left in between. The CDR3 runs to 16 residues. The receptor comes from a young woman in good health and CMV-seropositive. The specimen was PBMCs. V gene TRBV11-2 combines with J gene TRBJ1-6; D is perhaps TRBD1 (5 bases). DNA of the CDR3: TGTGCCAGCAGCTTAAGCAGTCGCAGGGTGAATTCACCCCTCCACTTT. It specifies CASSLSSRRVNSPLHF.